This is a list of T cell receptor beta chains from one sample in a study of breast tumors, draining lymph nodes, adjacent tissues. TCRdb reprocessed the multiplex PCR reads with MiXCR, giving one entry per CDR3 protein. Found here are 150,000 to 200,000 distinct CDR3 sequences, 25% to 40% of them singletons; the top ten hold around 4%. Sequenced sample: axillary lymph node tissue. Source of these receptors: a female donor with breast cancer. Some clones in this sample may be carry-over from other donors' samples. Both conserved end residues are part of each CDR3. The D gene is left open where the match is weak. Clone size, where shown, is once, few, many, or a class for clones that have expanded.

size | J | D | V | CDR3 | DNA
many | TRBJ2-5 | TRBD2 | TRBV29-1 | CSVRLAGGGRETQYF | TGCAGCGTTCGACTGGCGGGAGGCGGCCGGGAGACCCAGTACTTC
. | TRBJ1-2 | . | TRBV15 | CATSSPVRGANYGYTF | TGTGCCACCAGCAGCCCAGTCCGGGGAGCTAACTATGGCTACACCTTC
many | TRBJ2-5 | TRBD2 | TRBV5-5 | CASSPGGASGGISQETQYF | TGTGCCAGCAGCCCAGGTGGGGCTAGCGGGGGAATCTCCCAAGAGACCCAGTACTTC
. | TRBJ2-1 | . | TRBV7-9 | CASSLVFQGGKDEQLF | TGTGCTAGCAGCTTAGTATTTCAGGGAGGAAAAGATGAGCAGTTATTC
few | TRBJ1-5 | . | TRBV27 | CASSRSDSYSNQPQHF | TGTGCCAGCAGTCGCTCAGACAGCTATAGCAATCAGCCCCAGCATTTT
many | TRBJ2-6 | . | TRBV24-1 | CATSDRMAGANVLTF | TGTGCCACCAGTGACCGGATGGCAGGGGCCAACGTCCTGACTTTC
. | TRBJ2-7 | TRBD1 | TRBV9 | CASSLGTTGGEQYF | TGTGCCAGCAGCTTAGGGACGACAGGGGGGGAGCAGTACTTC
. | TRBJ2-3 | TRBD2 | TRBV7-3 | CARRPGRGGARDTQYF | TGTGCCCGCAGGCCCGGACGCGGGGGGGCGCGTGATACGCAGTATTTT
. | TRBJ1-3 | . | TRBV12-3/TRBV12-4 | CASSKQSYEQYFGRGNTIYF | .
. | TRBJ2-5 | TRBD2 | TRBV29-1 | CSGLAGGAGSEETQYF | TGCAGCGGACTAGCGGGAGGAGCGGGTTCAGAGGAGACCCAGTACTTC
. | TRBJ2-7 | TRBD1 | TRBV7-2 | CASSYDRGRSYEQHF | TGTGCCAGCAGCTATGACAGGGGGCGAAGTTACGAGCAGCACTTC
. | TRBJ1-1 | . | TRBV27 | CASTRLGNTEAFF | TGTGCCAGCACCAGACTCGGGAACACTGAAGCTTTCTTT
many | TRBJ2-7 | . | TRBV5-1 | CASSLRDLLYEQYF | TGCGCCAGCAGCTTAAGGGACCTACTCTACGAGCAGTACTTC
many | TRBJ2-5 | TRBD1 | TRBV5-1 | CASSWRTGAETQYF | TGCGCCAGCAGCTGGAGGACAGGGGCAGAGACCCAGTACTTC
. | TRBJ2-3 | . | TRBV10-3 | CAISESFTGYPDTQYF | TGTGCCATCAGTGAGTCGTTTACGGGATACCCAGATACGCAGTATTTT
many | TRBJ1-3 | . | TRBV11-2 | CASSLGVRSSGNTIYF | TGTGCCAGCAGCTTAGGGGTCAGATCGTCTGGAAACACCATATATTTT
many | TRBJ1-6 | . | TRBV28 | CASSPSQDYNSPLHF | TGTGCCAGCAGTCCTAGCCAGGATTATAATTCACCCCTCCACTTT
many | TRBJ1-4 | TRBD1 | TRBV5-8 | CASSENRGLNEKLFF | TGTGCCAGCAGCGAGAACAGGGGGCTGAATGAAAAACTGTTTTTT
. | TRBJ1-5 | . | TRBV20-1 | CSARVAGQPQHF | TGCAGTGCTAGGGTCGCGGGTCAGCCCCAGCATTTT